Presented here are 11 T cell receptor beta chains from one specimen sequenced in a study of blood T cell repertoires in COVID-19. The data were produced by immunoSEQ multiplex PCR, yet TCRdb's version contains in-frame clones alone and is incomplete. There are about 210,000 clones in the sample; just under 90% occur only once, and approximately 6.2% lies in the top ten. The sample taken for sequencing was peripheral blood. These receptors all stem from a man aged 60 to 75 who had recovered from COVID-19.

In its sample, this clone was seen once. The chain links TRBV6-6 to TRBJ1-2, with 8 bases identical to TRBD1. This CDR3 has 14 amino acids. Trimming took 6 bases from V and 8 from J; bases not matched to a gene: 11. Germline assignment: CDR1 MNHNY and CDR2 SVGAGI (reference sequence). CDR3: CASSPSGQGKGYTF. CDR3 nucleotides: TGTGCCAGCAGCCCCTCCGGACAGGGCAAGGGCTACACCTTC.

The table lists this clone with a count of one. CDR3 nucleotides: TGTGCCAGCAGATTACCAGGGGACACCGGGGAGCTGTTTTTT. As protein: CASRLPGDTGELFF. V is TRBV11-2 and J is TRBJ2-2, with D maybe TRBD1 (6 bases). The CDR3 covers 14 residues. Looked up from germline, CDR1 is SGHAT and CDR2 is FQNNGV. V was pared by 6 bases and J by 3 bases, with 11 bases between.

This chain uses TRBV2 with TRBJ2-2; D is possibly TRBD2 (6 bases). The germline CDR1 and CDR2 sequences are SNHLY and FYNNEI. Between the trimmed V and J ends, which lost 9 bases and 7 bases, there was a span of 21 bases. The CDR3 is made up of 15 amino acids. The chain's CDR3 is CARGDPEGIGGELFF. CDR3 coding DNA: TGTGCCAGGGGAGATCCGGAGGGAATTGGCGGGGAGCTGTTTTTT.

The CDR3 DNA sequence: TGCGCCAGCAGCTTATCTCGGACTAGCGGGGGCCAAAGCTCCTACAATGAGCAGTTCTTC. This translates into CASSLSRTSGGQSSYNEQFF. The rearrangement links TRBV5-1 to TRBJ2-1; 13 positions match TRBD2. The trim removed 2 bases at V and 0 bases at J, leaving 11 bases unmatched. This CDR3 spans 20 amino acids. Germline V gene data show CDR1 as SGHRS and CDR2 as YFSETQ.

The chain recombines TRBV19 with TRBJ2-1; 15 nucleotides match TRBD2. Germline trimming cut 6 bases from V and 8 bases from J; bases unmatched to any gene: 5. CDR3 length: 15 amino acids. Germline V gene data show CDR1 as LNHDA and CDR2 as SQIVND (reference sequence). CDR3 in amino acids: CASRGLAGGFDEQFF. In DNA, the CDR3 is TGTGCCAGTAGGGGACTAGCGGGGGGCTTCGATGAGCAGTTCTTC.

This sequence joins TRBV11-1 and TRBJ2-5; TRBD2 matches at 9 bases. This CDR3 spans 15 amino acids. Unmatched junction bases numbered 7, after V lost 4 bases and J lost 4 bases. From germline, CDR1 is SGHAT and CDR2 FQDESV (reference sequence). The CDR3 DNA reads as TGTGCCAGCAGCTGGGAGCGGGGGGCCTCAGAGACCCAGTACTTC. The encoded protein is CASSWERGASETQYF.

This chain connects TRBV5-1 to TRBJ2-7, with TRBD2 matching 7 bases. V was clipped by 0 bases and J by 4 bases; unmatched bases: 10. From germline, CDR1 is SGHRS and CDR2 YFSETQ. This CDR3 contains 16 residues. In DNA form, the CDR3 reads TGCGCCAGCAGCTTGGGTGCCGGGAGGAATCCTTACGAGCAGTACTTC. Translating gives CASSLGAGRNPYEQYF.

V gene TRBV5-1 combines with J gene TRBJ2-3; weak D call: TRBD1 (6 bases). Trimming cost V 2 bases and J 5 bases, with 15 bases left between them. CDR1 SGHRS and CDR2 YFSETQ come from the germline V gene. The CDR3 totals 15 residues. The chain's CDR3 is CASSFDRSEVDTQYF. The CDR3, as DNA: TGCGCCAGCAGCTTCGACAGGTCCGAAGTAGATACGCAGTATTTT. Together with reference TRBV5-1 and TRBJ2-3, the CDR3 gives the full variable domain: KAGVTQTPRYLIKTRGQQVTLSCSPISGHRSVSWYQQTPGQGLQFLFEYFSETQRNKGNFPGRFSGRQFSNSRSEMNVSTLELGDSALYLCASSFDRSEVDTQYFGPGTRLTVL.

For this clone: Other DNA sequences of this sample code for an identical CDR3. The genes are TRBV5-1 and TRBJ2-5; no clear D. Per the germline V gene, CDR1 is SGHRS and CDR2 is YFSETQ. This CDR3 has 13 amino acids. V lost 0 bases and J 5 bases, leaving 8 bases between the germline ends. CDR3 coding DNA: TGCGCCAGCAGCTTGGCGGGTGGCGAGACCCAGTACTTC. Translation gives CASSLAGGETQYF.

The chain combines TRBV5-1 with TRBJ2-5, with D hard to call. Trimming shortened V by 0 bases and J by 0 bases, and 6 bases separated the two germline ends. The V gene's germline CDR1 is SGHRS and CDR2 YFSETQ. The CDR3 runs 14 residues. CDR3 in amino acids: CASSLGVNQETQYF. CDR3 bases: TGCGCCAGCAGCTTGGGCGTTAACCAAGAGACCCAGTACTTC. The whole variable domain, filled in from reference TRBV5-1 and TRBJ2-5, reads KAGVTQTPRYLIKTRGQQVTLSCSPISGHRSVSWYQQTPGQGLQFLFEYFSETQRNKGNFPGRFSGRQFSNSRSEMNVSTLELGDSALYLCASSLGVNQETQYFGPGTRLLVL.

The chain is built from TRBV6-5 and TRBJ1-1; D is ambiguous. Germline lookup yields CDR1 MNHEY and CDR2 SVGAGI. V shed 8 bases and J shed 3 bases, with 13 bases lying between them. This CDR3 has 13 amino acids. This CDR3 is CASSPEPDTEAFF. As DNA, the CDR3 is TGTGCCAGCTCCCCCGAGCCGGACACTGAAGCTTTCTTT.